These 11 T cell receptor beta chains share one sample of origin, sequenced in a study of T cells in localized non-small cell lung cancer. The data were produced by immunoSEQ multiplex PCR, yet TCRdb's version contains in-frame clones alone and is incomplete. The data hold 8,500 to 10,000 clones, with 80% to 95% observed a single time. The sample here was peripheral blood, taken before any cancer treatment. The receptors were sampled from a male donor older than 55 with stage III squamous cell lung carcinoma.

This clone was counted only a few times. The chain is built from TRBV27 and TRBJ1-6; a weak D match, TRBD1 (6 bases). The CDR3 covers 17 residues. Germline loops: CDR1 MNHEY, CDR2 SMNVEV (reference sequence). V was trimmed by 6 bases and J by 0 bases, leaving 15 bases between them. CDR3 loop: CASSRAGAGSYNSPLHF. CDR3 bases: TGTGCCAGCAGCCGAGCAGGGGCAGGCTCCTATAATTCACCCCTCCACTTT.

The CDR3: CASSPDLNTEAFF. CDR3 DNA: TGTGCCAGCAGCCCAGACCTGAACACTGAAGCTTTCTTT. The rearrangement links TRBV7-6 to TRBJ1-1; D not resolved. Per germline, CDR1 SGHVS and CDR2 FNYEAQ. This CDR3 has 13 residues. Trimming removed 5 bases from V and 0 bases from J, with 7 bases in between.

The chain uses TRBV7-9 and TRBJ1-5; 8 nucleotides align to TRBD1. The CDR3 covers 18 residues. Germline-derived CDR1 and CDR2 are SEHNR and FQNEAQ (reference sequence). V lost 4 bases and J lost 2; bases outside the gene matches: 13. The DNA for the CDR3 is TGTGCCAGCAGCTCCTTGCCGGGACAGGAGGCGGGCAATCAGCCCCAGCATTTT. It translates to CASSSLPGQEAGNQPQHF.

The chain employs TRBV30 and TRBJ2-5; no clear D gene. CDR3 length: 14 amino acids. With 1 base removed from V and 8 bases from J, the gap between germline ends came to 17 bases. Looked up from germline, CDR1 is GTSNPN and CDR2 is SVGIG (reference sequence). The CDR3 loop is CAWSEWTSRGTQYF. The CDR3 bases are TGTGCCTGGAGTGAATGGACGTCTCGAGGTACCCAGTACTTC.

The chain has TRBV10-1 and TRBJ2-7; weak D call: TRBD1 (5 bases). V was shortened by 5 bases and J by 1 base, with 12 bases between the two germline ends. This CDR3 comprises 14 residues. CDR1 is WNHNN and CDR2 is SYGVQD in the germline V gene (reference sequence). CDR3 DNA sequence: TGCGCCAGCAGTATACCGACAGTTTCCTACGAGCAGTACTTC. This sequence encodes CASSIPTVSYEQYF.

In this sample, this clone turned up once. The DNA for the CDR3 is TGTGCCAGCAGCCCCCAAGGGGGGCAAACAAGCACAGATACGCAGTATTTT. Translating gives CASSPQGGQTSTDTQYF. The chain uses TRBV7-3 and TRBJ2-3; perhaps D is TRBD1 or TRBD2 (6 bases each). V was pared by 5 bases and J by 0 bases, with 18 bases between. The CDR3 length is 17 residues. Germline V CDR1 and CDR2: SGHTA, FQGTGA.

The chain combines TRBV5-1 with TRBJ2-7; unclear D gene. This CDR3 is 13 amino acids long. Germline V gives CDR1 SGHRS, CDR2 YFSETQ. The germline V and J ends were trimmed by 0 bases and 4 bases, with 8 bases remaining between them. This chain's CDR3 is CASSLVGGYEQYF. Written as DNA, the CDR3 is TGCGCCAGCAGCTTGGTGGGCGGATACGAGCAGTACTTC.

The V gene is TRBV5-4, the J gene TRBJ2-7; D assignment may be TRBD1 or TRBD2 (5 bases each). The length of the CDR3 is 15 residues. Trimming shortened V by 4 bases and J by 4 bases, and 18 bases separated the two germline ends. Germline CDR1 reads SGHNT; CDR2 reads YYREEE (reference sequence). CDR3 sequence reads: CASSLPPGRNYEQYF. CDR3 coding DNA: TGTGCCAGCAGCCTACCCCCGGGACGAAATTACGAGCAGTACTTC.

V and J are TRBV28 and TRBJ2-5, with 7 bases identical to TRBD1. The ends lost 5 bases at V and 4 bases at J; junction bases unmatched: 7. The germline V gene has CDR1 MDHEN and CDR2 SYDVKM. The CDR3 is made up of 14 amino acids. The CDR3, as DNA: TGTGCCAGCAGTGGGACCAGGGGGACAGAGACCCAGTACTTC. Its protein is CASSGTRGTETQYF. Full variable domain (remainder filled in from reference TRBV28 and TRBJ2-5): DVKVTQSSRYLVKRTGEKVFLECVQDMDHENMFWYRQDPGLGLRLIYFSYDVKMKEKGDIPEGYSVSREKKERFSLILESASTNQTSMYLCASSGTRGTETQYFGPGTRLLVL.

The chain is built from TRBV27 and TRBJ1-6; no definite D call. Germline V CDR1 and CDR2: MNHEY, SMNVEV (reference sequence). Trimming removed 2 bases at V and 6 bases at J, with 5 bases between. CDR3 size: 13 residues. CDR3: CASSLEINSPLHF. In DNA form, the CDR3 reads TGTGCCAGCAGTTTAGAGATTAATTCACCCCTCCACTTT.

V usage is TRBV5-8 and J usage is TRBJ2-5; 7 bases agree with TRBD1. CDR1 is SGHTS and CDR2 is YDEGEE in the germline V gene. There are 15 residues in the CDR3. Trimming removed 2 bases from V and 2 bases from J; junction bases left unmatched: 6. CDR3: CASSFKGARQETQYF. CDR3 nucleotide sequence: TGTGCCAGCAGCTTCAAGGGGGCGAGGCAAGAGACCCAGTACTTC.